This T cell receptor (beta chain) is from a study of blood T cell repertoires in COVID-19. Germline CDR1 is SGHTA and CDR2 is FQGNSA. Germline trimming cut 1 base from V and 4 bases from J; bases unmatched to any gene: 3. CDR3 length equals 15 residues. In the original processing: Using reference gene primer amplification, nucleated cell counts were estimated. Assay: immunoSEQ multiplex PCR; the TCRdb copy retains only in-frame clones and omits some. The V and J calls and the clone size are those of that table, but D and trimming were determined from the DNA. The sample lists about 190,000 clones, 65% to 85% occurring once. Among Cohort 3 donors, those recovered had two negative PCRs, clearance, or symptom resolution.

The chain uses TRBV7-2 and TRBJ2-1, with 8 positions matching TRBD2. This clonotype was sampled from a woman aged 25 to 39 who had recovered from COVID-19. Material: PBMCs or T cells enriched from blood (not recorded which). The CDR3 loop reads CASSLVSGGYNEQFF. The CDR3 DNA sequence: TGTGCCAGCAGCTTAGTATCGGGAGGGTACAATGAGCAGTTCTTC.